This T cell receptor beta chain was retrieved from a study of shared clonotypes between healthy human individuals (dated by TCRdb to the early 2020s). About the study as a whole: The cohort comprised two women and a few men aged 18 to 49 years. For each donor, CD4 naive and CD4 memory were each given three plates, CD8 naive was given two plates, and CD8 memory was given one plate. Blood TCR repertoires of a handful of healthy adults were deeply sequenced to estimate repertoire size and the extent of clonotype sharing between individuals. To increase sequencing depth and limit assay-specific biases, TCR repertoire library preparation and sequencing were carried out by different laboratories using diverse techniques. Each donor's leukapheresis produced roughly between about 0.8 and 10 billion PBMCs.

Paper-wide results and their limitations: Pairwise subsampling led to the expectation that sequencing depth would affect the degree of clonotype sharing among donors. Rarefaction of sorted-subset datasets indicated incomplete sequencing despite the large sequencing depth. Estimated clonotype richness was generally larger for naive than for memory subsets. Higher generation probabilities were observed for clonotypes shared by all four sorted-subset donors than for non-shared clonotypes. About 4.5% of naive CD4, roughly 3.6% of naive CD8, around 2.3% of memory CD4, and about 0.4% of memory CD8 clonotypes were shared across a few donors. The genetic and exposure-history diversity represented was limited by the small number of donors. Sampling was restricted to blood, and TCR repertoires in tissues likely differ from the TCR repertoires found in blood.

CDR1 SNHLY and CDR2 FYNNEI are derived from the germline V gene. V is cut back by 7 bases and J by 4 bases, with 4 bases in the junction unmatched. The CDR3 contains 14 residues, cysteine and phenylalanine counted. Kept here is only the CDR3 DNA, which spans 42 bases and is read in frame from base 1. The donors were healthy, HIV-negative adults with no recently reported acute infections or vaccinations. Only Caucasian adults living in Nashville, Tennessee, USA were represented among the donors. Magnetic negative selection was used to enrich CD4+ T cells, after which naive cells were positively selected on CD45RA and the negative fraction became the memory subset. After blood collection by leukapheresis, PBMCs were isolated using Ficoll-Histopaque density gradient centrifugation and then cryopreserved in the vapor phase of liquid nitrogen. Purity and quantity of every magnetically sorted T cell population were checked by analytical flow cytometry. From each sorted fraction, genomic DNA was isolated and quantified by UV absorbance on a Nanodrop 2000c.

Using the deep immunoSEQ assay, TCR CDR3 regions were amplified from genomic DNA by multiplex PCR. Extracted genomic DNA from each cell subset was distributed evenly across all wells of several immunoSEQ 96-well plates, and each plate was treated as a replicate. Each replicate PCR for sorted subsets received roughly 0.2 ug genomic DNA, equal to 28,000 or so T cell genomes. The purified libraries were quantified using a Qubit 3.0 fluorometer, sized with a Bioanalyzer 2100, and then quantified again using the KAPA Library Quantification kit. Each immunoSEQ 96-well plate was sequenced on its own single-read 150-cycle Illumina NextSeq 550 flow cell. As for how the authors treated the data: Because only junctional sequences without quality scores were contained in the immunoSEQ output, filtering matching that applied to full-length reads could not be performed. To assign V/J genes and CDR3, sequences were annotated against IMGT germline references using PyIR, a Python wrapper for IgBLAST v1.9. Reads with weak V/J assignments (E-value above 1e-6), missing CDR3, stop codons, out-of-frame junctions, or ambiguous translated residues were removed. V3J clonotypes were defined as sequences sharing the same inferred V gene, J gene, and CDR3 amino acid sequence. Percentage overlap between repertoires was computed as shared unique clonotypes divided by the size of the smaller repertoire. Repertoire richness was assessed with RTK rarefaction, the Chao1 estimator, and Recon v2.1 estimates of unobserved clonotypes. For all TCRbeta clonotypes obtained by the gDNA method from a handful of donors, generation probabilities were computed with OLGA. TCRdb took this table from immuneACCESS and kept in-frame rearrangements with V and J called. Such tables lack part of the clones; where checked against another copy, unresolved V genes explain under half of the gap, and the rest is unexplained. V and J calls and clone size are given by that table; D and trimming were obtained from the DNA. The sample table holds 500,000 to 550,000 clones, of which around 95% were seen once. Clones ranked in the top ten supply about 0.064% of the sample.

Notes on this clone: The clone's antigen remains unknown. No clone much larger than this one lies a single base away; base qualities are absent.

This sequence originates from a woman in her thirties in good health. In this chain, TRBV2 is recombined with TRBJ2-6, with 7 bases in between that match TRBD1. Source material: naive CD4+ T cells sorted from blood. According to the study, the label for this sample's cell subset or site signals: CD45RA+ positively selected. CDR3 loop: CASKDRVGANVLTF. The bases read TGTGCCAGCAAAGACAGGGTCGGGGCCAACGTCCTGACTTTC.